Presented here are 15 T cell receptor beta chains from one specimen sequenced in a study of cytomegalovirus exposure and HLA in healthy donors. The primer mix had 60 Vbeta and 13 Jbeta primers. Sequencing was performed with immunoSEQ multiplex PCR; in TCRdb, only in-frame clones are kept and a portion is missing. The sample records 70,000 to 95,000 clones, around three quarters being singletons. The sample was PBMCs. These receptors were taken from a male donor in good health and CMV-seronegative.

The CDR3 DNA sequence: TGTGCCAGCAGCTTCGGGCAGGGTGGATCACCCCTCCACTTT. Translated: CASSFGQGGSPLHF. V is TRBV11-2 and J is TRBJ1-6, with D maybe TRBD1 (5 bases). The CDR3 extends over 14 amino acids. Trimming took 3 bases from V and 10 from J, leaving 13 bases between them. The germline CDR1 and CDR2 sequences are SGHAT and FQNNGV.

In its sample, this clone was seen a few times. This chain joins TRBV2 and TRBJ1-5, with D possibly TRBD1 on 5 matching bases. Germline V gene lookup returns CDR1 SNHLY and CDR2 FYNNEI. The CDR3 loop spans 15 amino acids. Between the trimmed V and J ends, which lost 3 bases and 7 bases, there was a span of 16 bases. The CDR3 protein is CASSDDRQGTQPQHF. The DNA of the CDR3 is TGTGCCAGCAGTGATGATCGGCAGGGCACCCAGCCCCAGCATTTT.

This CDR3 is CASSAAGGSGETQYF. CDR3 nucleotides: TGTGCCAGCAGTGCGGCGGGGGGTTCGGGAGAGACCCAGTACTTC. This chain joins TRBV2 and TRBJ2-5; 8 bases align to TRBD2. From germline, CDR1 is SNHLY and CDR2 FYNNEI. The CDR3 spans 15 residues. The junction had 8 bases not matched to a gene; V was cut back by 4 bases and J by 4 bases.

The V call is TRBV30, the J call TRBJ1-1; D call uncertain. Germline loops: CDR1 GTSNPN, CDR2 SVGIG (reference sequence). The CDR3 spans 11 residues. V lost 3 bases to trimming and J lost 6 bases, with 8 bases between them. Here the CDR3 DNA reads TGTGCCTGGAGATCCTTCCCTGAAGCTTTCTTT. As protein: CAWRSFPEAFF.

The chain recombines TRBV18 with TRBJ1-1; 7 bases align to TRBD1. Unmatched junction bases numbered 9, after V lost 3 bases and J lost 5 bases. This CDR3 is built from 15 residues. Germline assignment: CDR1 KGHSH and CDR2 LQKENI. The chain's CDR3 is CASSPRQGVNTEAFF. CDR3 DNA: TGTGCCAGCTCACCCCGACAGGGAGTAAATACTGAAGCTTTCTTT.

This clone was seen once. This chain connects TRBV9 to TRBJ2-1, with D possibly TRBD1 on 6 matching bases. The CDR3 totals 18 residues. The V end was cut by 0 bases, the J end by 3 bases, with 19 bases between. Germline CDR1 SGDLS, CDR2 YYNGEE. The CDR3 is CASSVGQGFSSLYNEQFF. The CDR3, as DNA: TGTGCCAGCAGCGTAGGCCAGGGGTTTAGTTCACTCTACAATGAGCAGTTCTTC.

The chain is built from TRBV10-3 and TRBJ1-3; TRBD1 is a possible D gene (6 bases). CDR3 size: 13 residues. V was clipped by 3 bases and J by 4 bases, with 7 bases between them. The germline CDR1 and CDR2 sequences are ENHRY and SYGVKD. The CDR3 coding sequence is TGTGCCATCAGTGACAGGGGAGGAAACACCATATATTTT. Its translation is CAISDRGGNTIYF.

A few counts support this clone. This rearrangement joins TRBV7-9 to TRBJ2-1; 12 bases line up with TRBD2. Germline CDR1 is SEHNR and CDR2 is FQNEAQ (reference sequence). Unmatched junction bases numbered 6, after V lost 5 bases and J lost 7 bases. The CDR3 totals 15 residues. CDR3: CASSASGRARNEQFF. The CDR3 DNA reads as TGTGCCAGCAGCGCTAGCGGGAGGGCCAGGAATGAGCAGTTCTTC.

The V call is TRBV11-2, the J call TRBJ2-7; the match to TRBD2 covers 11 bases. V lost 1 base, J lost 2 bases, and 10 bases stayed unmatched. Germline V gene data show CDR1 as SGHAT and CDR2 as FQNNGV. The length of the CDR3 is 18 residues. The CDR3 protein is CASSLVGSGGAGPYEQYF. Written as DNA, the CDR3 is TGTGCCAGCAGCTTAGTTGGTAGCGGGGGGGCCGGTCCCTACGAGCAGTACTTC.

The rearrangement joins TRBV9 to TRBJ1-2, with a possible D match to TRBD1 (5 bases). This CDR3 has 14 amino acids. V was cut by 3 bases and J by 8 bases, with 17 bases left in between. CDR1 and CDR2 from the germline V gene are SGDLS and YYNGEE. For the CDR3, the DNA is TGTGCCAGCAGCGCAGAGACAGCTTATGGGGGCTACACCTTC. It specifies CASSAETAYGGYTF.

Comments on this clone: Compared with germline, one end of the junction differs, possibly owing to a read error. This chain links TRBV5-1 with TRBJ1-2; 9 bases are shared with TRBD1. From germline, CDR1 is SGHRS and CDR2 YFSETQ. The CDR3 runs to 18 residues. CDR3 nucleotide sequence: TGCGCCAGCAGCTTGTTACCGCAGGGACAGGGAGATAACTATGGCTACCCCTTC. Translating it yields CASSLLPQGQGDNYGYPF.

CDR3 region: CASSLAGWMGAGEQFF. For the CDR3, the DNA is TGTGCCAGCAGCTTAGCAGGGTGGATGGGGGCAGGGGAGCAGTTCTTC. The genes are TRBV11-2 and TRBJ2-1; possible D gene TRBD1, 6 bases. CDR1 and CDR2 (germline): SGHAT, FQNNGV. The V and J ends lost 1 base and 10 bases respectively, with 20 bases between them. This CDR3 comprises 16 residues. The whole variable domain, remainder taken from reference TRBV11-2 and TRBJ2-1, is EAGVAQSPRYKIIEKRQSVAFWCNPISGHATLYWYQQILGQGPKLLIQFQNNGVVDDSQLPKDRFSAERLKGVDSTLKIQPAKLEDSAVYLCASSLAGWMGAGEQFFGPGTRLTVL.

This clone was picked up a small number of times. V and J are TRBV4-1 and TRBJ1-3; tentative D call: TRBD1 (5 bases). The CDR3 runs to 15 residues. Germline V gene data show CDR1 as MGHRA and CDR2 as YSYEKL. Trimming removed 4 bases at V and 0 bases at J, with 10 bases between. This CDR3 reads CASSLADNSGNTIYF. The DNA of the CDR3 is TGCGCCAGCAGCCTAGCGGACAACTCTGGAAACACCATATATTTT.

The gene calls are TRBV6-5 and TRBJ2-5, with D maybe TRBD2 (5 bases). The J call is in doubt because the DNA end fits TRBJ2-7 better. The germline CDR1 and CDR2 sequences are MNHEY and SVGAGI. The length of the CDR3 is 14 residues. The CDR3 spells CASSPARGSYEQYF. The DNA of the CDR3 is TGTGCCAGCAGTCCGGCACGGGGTTCCTACGAGCAGTACTTC.

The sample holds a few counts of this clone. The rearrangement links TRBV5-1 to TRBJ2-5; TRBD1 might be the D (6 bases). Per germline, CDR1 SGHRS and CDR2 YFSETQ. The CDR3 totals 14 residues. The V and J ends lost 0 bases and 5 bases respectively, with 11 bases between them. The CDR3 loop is CASSLGQGMETQYF. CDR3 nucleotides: TGCGCCAGCAGCTTGGGTCAGGGGATGGAGACCCAGTACTTC.